The 21 T cell receptor beta chains presented below share a single source sample, sequenced in a study of blood T cell repertoires in COVID-19. The assay was immunoSEQ multiplex PCR, and TCRdb's table has in-frame clones only and misses some. The sample shows fewer than 200,000 clones, around 82% of them seen only once. Sequenced sample: peripheral blood. These receptor sequences come from a woman aged 40 to 50 with COVID-19, enrolled during active disease.

The rearrangement links TRBV19 to TRBJ2-3, with D perhaps matching TRBD1 (6 bases). The germline V and J ends were trimmed by 4 bases and 2 bases, with 16 bases remaining between them. CDR1 and CDR2 (germline): LNHDA, SQIVND (reference sequence). The CDR3 spans 16 residues. CDR3: CASSTIRDNFTDTQYF. The CDR3 bases are TGTGCCAGTAGTACAATTAGGGACAATTTCACAGATACGCAGTATTTT.

The chain carries TRBV7-9 and TRBJ1-5, with D perhaps matching TRBD1 (5 bases). The germline gives CDR1 SEHNR, CDR2 FQNEAQ (reference sequence). Deletions cut 5 bases from V and 3 bases from J, with 11 bases between. CDR3 length: 14 amino acids. CDR3 DNA sequence: TGTGCCAGCAGCCGAGACAGTCTCAATCAGCCCCAGCATTTT. Protein sequence: CASSRDSLNQPQHF.

The rearrangement joins TRBV5-6 to TRBJ1-1; no reliable D call. Per germline, CDR1 SGHDT and CDR2 YYEEEE. V was pared by 4 bases and J by 5 bases, with 27 bases between. The CDR3 totals 18 residues. The CDR3 sequence is CASSLQSRVQLKETEAFF. The CDR3 nucleotides are TGTGCCAGCAGCCTCCAGAGTCGCGTCCAGCTTAAGGAGACTGAAGCTTTCTTT.

V and J are TRBV29-1 and TRBJ2-5; no clear D. V shed 4 bases and J shed 5 bases, with 11 bases lying between them. The germline V gene encodes CDR1 SQVTM and CDR2 ANQGSEA. The CDR3 is 12 amino acids. The CDR3 reads CSVGAAIETQYF. As DNA, the CDR3 is TGCAGCGTTGGGGCTGCTATTGAGACCCAGTACTTC.

The gene calls are TRBV2 and TRBJ2-1, with 12 nucleotides matching TRBD2. CDR1 is SNHLY and CDR2 is FYNNEI in the germline V gene. The CDR3 runs to 15 residues. V shed 6 bases, J shed 5 bases, and the junction held 5 bases outside the gene matches. CDR3 nucleotides: TGTGCCAGCAGCGCCGGACTAGCGGGGAACAATGAGCAGTTCTTC. Amino acid sequence: CASSAGLAGNNEQFF.

J is TRBJ2-5 and V is TRBV6-6; D is perhaps TRBD1 (6 bases). Germline CDR1 reads MNHNY; CDR2 reads SVGAGI (reference sequence). The CDR3 spans 15 residues. V lost 5 bases, J lost 1 base, and 14 bases lay in between. CDR3 amino acids: CASSQTKTGQETQYF. The CDR3 DNA follows: TGTGCCAGCAGTCAAACGAAGACAGGCCAAGAGACCCAGTACTTC.

This chain links TRBV4-1 with TRBJ2-6; the D is unclear. With 6 bases removed from V and 0 bases from J, the gap between germline ends came to 3 bases. Germline CDR1 MGHRA, CDR2 YSYEKL. The CDR3 totals 13 residues. The CDR3, as DNA: TGCGCCAGCAGTAGCTCTGGGGCCAACGTCCTGACTTTC. Translation gives CASSSSGANVLTF.

The chain recombines TRBV5-5 with TRBJ1-5; maybe TRBD1 (6 bases). The CDR3 covers 14 residues. V shed 2 bases and J shed 7 bases, with 13 bases lying between them. Germline V gene data show CDR1 as SGHKS and CDR2 as YYEKEE (reference sequence). CDR3 sequence reads: CASSLLGQFQPQHF. CDR3 DNA: TGTGCCAGCAGCTTACTAGGACAGTTCCAGCCCCAGCATTTT.

The chain joins TRBV10-2 to TRBJ2-1, with D possibly being TRBD2 (6 bases). Trimming stripped 6 bases from V and 6 bases from J, with 18 bases between. Germline values: CDR1 WSHSY, CDR2 SAAADI. The CDR3 covers 15 residues. The CDR3 sequence: CASSDFVETSNEQFF. CDR3 DNA: TGCGCCAGCAGCGATTTTGTTGAGACTAGCAATGAGCAGTTCTTC.

The genes are TRBV20-1 and TRBJ1-2; D is unclear. Trimming cost V 1 base and J 9 bases, with 9 bases left between them. The CDR3 is made up of 11 amino acids. Per the germline V gene, CDR1 is DFQATT and CDR2 is SNEGSKA (reference sequence). Here the CDR3 DNA reads TGCAGTGCTAGAGTGGCCGGGAGCTACACCTTC. This translates into CSARVAGSYTF.

This sequence joins TRBV14 and TRBJ2-6; TRBD1 agrees at 7 bases. The CDR3 runs to 20 residues. V shed 4 bases and J 2 bases; nucleotides not matched to a gene: 17. Germline CDR1 is SGHDN and CDR2 is FVKESK. The CDR3 nucleotides are TGTGCCAGCAGCCCCCACTTAGGACGCTCGACAGGGACTGGGGCCAACGTCCTGACTTTC. Its protein product is CASSPHLGRSTGTGANVLTF.

The chain recombines TRBV15 with TRBJ1-3; no definite D call. Germline V gives CDR1 LNHNV, CDR2 YYDKDF (reference sequence). Between the trimmed V and J ends, which lost 0 bases and 2 bases, there was a span of 14 bases. The CDR3 consists of 17 residues. For the CDR3, the DNA is TGTGCCACCAGCAGAGATAACCGAGGGCGTCCTGGAAACACCATATATTTT. It specifies CATSRDNRGRPGNTIYF. The full variable domain, its missing parts supplied by reference TRBV15 and TRBJ1-3, is DAMVIQNPRYQVTQFGKPVTLSCSQTLNHNVMYWYQQKSSQAPKLLFHYYDKDFNNEADTPDNFQSRRPNTSFCFLDIRSPGLGDTAMYLCATSRDNRGRPGNTIYFGEGSWLTVV.

The chain couples TRBV4-1 to TRBJ1-4; D not certain. The ends were cut back, 8 bases at V and 8 bases at J, with 12 bases in the middle. The CDR3 consists of 12 residues. Germline V gene lookup returns CDR1 MGHRA and CDR2 YSYEKL. The DNA of the CDR3 is TGCGCCAGCCAGAGACAACGGGAAAAACTGTTTTTT. Amino acid sequence: CASQRQREKLFF.

A few counts support this clone. The chain joins TRBV18 to TRBJ2-3, with 8 nucleotides matching TRBD2. Germline CDR1 is KGHSH and CDR2 is LQKENI. CDR3 size: 15 residues. V was clipped by 3 bases and J by 1 base; unmatched bases: 3. DNA for the CDR3: TGTGCCAGCTCACCCTTTAGCGGGGGCACAGATACGCAGTATTTT. Translated: CASSPFSGGTDTQYF.

This chain connects TRBV18 to TRBJ1-4, with D maybe TRBD1 (5 bases). The V gene lost 3 bases and the J gene lost 4 bases, with 15 bases spanning the gap. The CDR3 totals 16 residues. Germline CDR1 is KGHSH and CDR2 is LQKENI. This CDR3 reads CASSPPGGRRNEKLFF. In DNA form, the CDR3 reads TGTGCCAGCTCACCTCCGGGGGGACGGCGTAATGAAAAACTGTTTTTT.

The V and J genes are TRBV3-1 (or the pseudogene TRBV3-2) and TRBJ1-1; D might be TRBD1 (5 bases). Germline V CDR1 and CDR2: LGHDT, YNNKEL (reference sequence). CDR3 length: 15 residues. The germline V and J ends were trimmed by 7 bases and 4 bases, with 19 bases remaining between them. The CDR3 is CASTANIMGGTEAFF. The CDR3 nucleotides are TGTGCCAGCACCGCAAATATTATGGGGGGCACTGAAGCTTTCTTT.

This chain uses TRBV5-4 with TRBJ2-6; possible D gene TRBD2, 5 bases. CDR1 and CDR2 from the germline V gene are SGHNT and YYREEE (reference sequence). Between the trimmed V and J ends, which lost 4 bases and 3 bases, there was a span of 17 bases. The CDR3 sequence is 17 residues long. The CDR3 DNA follows: TGTGCCAGCAGCCCCCCGGGGATTACTGGTGGGGCCAACGTCCTGACTTTC. Encoded protein: CASSPPGITGGANVLTF. Complete variable domain (other parts from reference TRBV5-4 and TRBJ2-6): ETGVTQSPTHLIKTRGQQVTLRCSSQSGHNTVSWYQQALGQGPQFIFQYYREEENGRGNFPPRFSGLQFPNYSSELNVNALELDDSALYLCASSPPGITGGANVLTFGAGSRLTVL.

V and J are TRBV6-5 and TRBJ1-2; the D is unclear. CDR1 MNHEY and CDR2 SVGAGI come from the germline V gene. The CDR3 totals 13 residues. V gave up 5 bases and J gave up 2 bases, with 9 bases separating them. CDR3 in DNA: TGTGCCAGCAGTCTTGGCCTGAACTATGGCTACACCTTC. Protein: CASSLGLNYGYTF.

The CDR3 spells CASSRGGANEKLFF. In DNA form, the CDR3 reads TGTGCCAGCAGCCGTGGAGGCGCTAATGAAAAACTGTTTTTT. The chain employs TRBV3-1 (or the pseudogene TRBV3-2) and TRBJ1-4; D call uncertain. There are 14 residues in the CDR3. Trimming took off 4 bases at V and 3 bases at J, with 9 bases between the two ends. The germline CDR1 and CDR2 sequences are LGHDT and YNNKEL (reference sequence).

The chain is built from TRBV4-1 and TRBJ2-6; 9 bases line up with TRBD1. CDR3 size: 22 residues. Germline lookup yields CDR1 MGHRA and CDR2 YSYEKL. The junction had 17 bases not matched to a gene; V was cut back by 2 bases and J by 0 bases. The CDR3 DNA reads TGCGCCAGCAGCCAAAGTTTGGGAATACAGGGGGCTTTGGTCTCTGGGGCCAACGTCCTGACTTTC. Protein: CASSQSLGIQGALVSGANVLTF.

This chain uses TRBV7-9 with TRBJ1-2; D gene unclear. Germline V gene data show CDR1 as SEHNR and CDR2 as FQNEAQ (reference sequence). CDR3 size: 14 residues. V was pared by 1 base and J by 7 bases, with 13 bases between. The CDR3 region is CASSLEFTAVGYTF. For the CDR3, the DNA is TGTGCCAGCAGCTTAGAGTTCACAGCAGTTGGCTACACCTTC.